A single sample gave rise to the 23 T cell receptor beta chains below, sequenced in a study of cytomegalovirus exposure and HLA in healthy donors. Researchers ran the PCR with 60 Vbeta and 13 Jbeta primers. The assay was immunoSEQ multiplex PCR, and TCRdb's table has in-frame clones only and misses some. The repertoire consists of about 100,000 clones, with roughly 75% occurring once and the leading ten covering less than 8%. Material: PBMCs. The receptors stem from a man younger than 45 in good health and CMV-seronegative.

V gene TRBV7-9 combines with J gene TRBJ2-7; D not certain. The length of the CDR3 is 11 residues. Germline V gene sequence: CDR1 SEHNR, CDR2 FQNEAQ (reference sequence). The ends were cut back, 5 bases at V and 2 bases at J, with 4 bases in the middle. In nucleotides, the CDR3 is TGTGCCAGCAGCGGAGCCTACGAGCAGTACTTC. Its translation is CASSGAYEQYF.

Here the CDR3 reads CASSTLPTGADTEAFF. The CDR3 bases are TGCGCCAGCAGCACACTGCCGACAGGGGCGGACACTGAAGCTTTCTTT. V usage is TRBV5-1 and J usage is TRBJ1-1, with TRBD1 identical over 8 bases. After removal of 4 bases from V and 3 bases from J, the junction contained 11 bases not matched to a gene. The CDR3 is 16 amino acids. The V gene's germline CDR1 is SGHRS and CDR2 YFSETQ.

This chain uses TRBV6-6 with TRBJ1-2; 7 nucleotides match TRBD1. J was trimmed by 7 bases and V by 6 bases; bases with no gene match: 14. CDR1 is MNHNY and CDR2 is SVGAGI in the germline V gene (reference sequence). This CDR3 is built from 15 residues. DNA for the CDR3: TGTGCCAGCAGCAATTCGGAAGGATACAGGGGTGGCTACACCTTC. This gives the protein CASSNSEGYRGGYTF.

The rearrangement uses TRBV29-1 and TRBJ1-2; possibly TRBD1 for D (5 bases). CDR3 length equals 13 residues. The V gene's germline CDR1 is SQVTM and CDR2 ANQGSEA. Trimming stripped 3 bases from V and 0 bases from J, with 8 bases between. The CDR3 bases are TGCAGCGTTGATTCGGGGGCTAACTATGGCTACACCTTC. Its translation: CSVDSGANYGYTF.

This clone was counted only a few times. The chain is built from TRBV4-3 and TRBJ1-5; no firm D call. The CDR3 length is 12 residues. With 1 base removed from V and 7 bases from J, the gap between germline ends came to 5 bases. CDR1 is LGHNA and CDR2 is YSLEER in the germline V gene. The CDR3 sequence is CASSQVSQPQHF. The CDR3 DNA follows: TGCGCCAGCAGCCAAGTCTCCCAGCCCCAGCATTTT.

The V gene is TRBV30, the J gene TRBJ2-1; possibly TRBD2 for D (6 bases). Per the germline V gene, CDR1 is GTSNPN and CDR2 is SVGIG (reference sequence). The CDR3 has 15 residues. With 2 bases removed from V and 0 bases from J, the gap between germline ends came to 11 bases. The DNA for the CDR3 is TGTGCCTGGAGTTGGGAGGTTAGCTCCTACAATGAGCAGTTCTTC. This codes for CAWSWEVSSYNEQFF.

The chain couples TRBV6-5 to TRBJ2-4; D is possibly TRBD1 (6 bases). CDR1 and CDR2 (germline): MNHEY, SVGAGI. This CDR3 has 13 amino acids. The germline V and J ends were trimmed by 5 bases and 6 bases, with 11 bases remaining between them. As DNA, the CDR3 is TGTGCCAGCAGTCCAGGGGTTGGAAACATTCAGTACTTC. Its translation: CASSPGVGNIQYF.

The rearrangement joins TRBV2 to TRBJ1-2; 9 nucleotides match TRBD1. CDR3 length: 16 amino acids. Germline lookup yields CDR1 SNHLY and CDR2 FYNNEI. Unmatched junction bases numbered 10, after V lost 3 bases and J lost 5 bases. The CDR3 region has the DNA TGTGCCAGCAGTGACCCGGGACAGGGAGGAAGGTATGGCTACACCTTC. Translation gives CASSDPGQGGRYGYTF.

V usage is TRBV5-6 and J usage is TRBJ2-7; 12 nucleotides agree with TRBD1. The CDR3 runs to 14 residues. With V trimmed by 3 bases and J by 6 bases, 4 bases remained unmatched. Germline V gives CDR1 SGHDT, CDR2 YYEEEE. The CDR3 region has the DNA TGTGCCAGCAGCTCCCGGGACAGGGGGCTCGAGCAGTACTTC. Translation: CASSSRDRGLEQYF.

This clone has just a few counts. CDR3 coding DNA: TGTGCCAGCTCACCCTTACAGGGGGCAAGTGGCTACACCTTC. Translation gives CASSPLQGASGYTF. This chain joins TRBV18 and TRBJ1-2; 9 nucleotides agree with TRBD1. V lost 3 bases to trimming and J lost 7 bases; unmatched junction nucleotides: 6. The CDR3 length is 14 residues. Germline V gene lookup returns CDR1 KGHSH and CDR2 LQKENI.

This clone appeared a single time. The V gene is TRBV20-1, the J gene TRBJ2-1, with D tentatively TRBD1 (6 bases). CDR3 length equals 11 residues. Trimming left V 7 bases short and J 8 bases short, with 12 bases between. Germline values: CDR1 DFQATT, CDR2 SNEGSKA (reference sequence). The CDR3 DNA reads TGCAGTGTCAGGACAGAGGATGAGCAGTTCTTC. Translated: CSVRTEDEQFF.

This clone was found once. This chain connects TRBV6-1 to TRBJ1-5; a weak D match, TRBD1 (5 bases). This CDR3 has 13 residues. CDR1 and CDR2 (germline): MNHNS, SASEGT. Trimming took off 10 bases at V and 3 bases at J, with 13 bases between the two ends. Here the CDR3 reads CAIQETVNQPQHF. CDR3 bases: TGTGCCATACAGGAGACGGTCAATCAGCCCCAGCATTTT.

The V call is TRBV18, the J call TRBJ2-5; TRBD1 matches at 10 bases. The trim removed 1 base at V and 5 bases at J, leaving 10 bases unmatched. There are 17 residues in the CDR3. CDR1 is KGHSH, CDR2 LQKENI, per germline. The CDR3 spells CASSPLISPDRGETQYF. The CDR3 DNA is TGTGCCAGCTCACCACTAATATCCCCGGACAGGGGGGAGACCCAGTACTTC.

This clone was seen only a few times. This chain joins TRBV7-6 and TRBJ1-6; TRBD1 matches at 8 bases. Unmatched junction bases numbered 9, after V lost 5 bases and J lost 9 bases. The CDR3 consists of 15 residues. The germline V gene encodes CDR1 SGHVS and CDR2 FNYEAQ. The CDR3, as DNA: TGTGCCAGCAGCCCAAGGACAGGGATTAGTTCACCCCTCCACTTT. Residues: CASSPRTGISSPLHF.

This CDR3 is CASSQDRDTYNEQFF. The CDR3 coding sequence is TGTGCCAGCAGCCAGGACAGGGATACCTACAATGAGCAGTTCTTC. The chain has TRBV4-2 and TRBJ2-1, with 8 bases lining up with TRBD1. V lost 3 bases to trimming and J lost 2 bases; unmatched junction nucleotides: 3. The CDR3 is 15 amino acids. Looked up from germline, CDR1 is LGHNA and CDR2 is YNFKEQ.

In DNA, the CDR3 is TGTGCCAGCAGCCGAGACAGAGGCCTAGGAAACACCATATATTTT. This codes for CASSRDRGLGNTIYF. The rearrangement uses TRBV6-1 and TRBJ1-3, with a weak D call TRBD1 (5 bases). CDR3 size: 15 residues. V lost 6 bases to trimming and J lost 4 bases, with 16 bases between them. Per germline, CDR1 MNHNS and CDR2 SASEGT.

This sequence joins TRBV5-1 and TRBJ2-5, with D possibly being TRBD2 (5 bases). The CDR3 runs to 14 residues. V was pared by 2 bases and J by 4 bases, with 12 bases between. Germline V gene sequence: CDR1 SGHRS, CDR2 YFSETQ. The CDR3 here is CASSLEGLGETQYF. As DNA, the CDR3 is TGCGCCAGCAGCTTAGAGGGCCTGGGAGAGACCCAGTACTTC.

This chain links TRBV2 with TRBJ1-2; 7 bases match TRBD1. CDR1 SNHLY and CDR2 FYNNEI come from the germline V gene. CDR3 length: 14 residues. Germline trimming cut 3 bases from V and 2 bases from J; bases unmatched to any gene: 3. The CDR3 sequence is CASSETGTNYGYTF. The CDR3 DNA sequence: TGTGCCAGCAGTGAGACAGGGACGAACTATGGCTACACCTTC.

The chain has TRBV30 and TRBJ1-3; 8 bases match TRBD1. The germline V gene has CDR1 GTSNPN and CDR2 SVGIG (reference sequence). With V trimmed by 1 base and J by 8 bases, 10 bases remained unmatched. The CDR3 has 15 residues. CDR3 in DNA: TGTGCCTGGAGTGCAACCGGGACAGGCTTCGACACCATATATTTT. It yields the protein CAWSATGTGFDTIYF.

The CDR3 nucleotides read TGTGCCAGCAGTGAAGAGAGCGGGGGGGCGGAGGAGCAGTACTTC. It encodes CASSEESGGAEEQYF. V gene TRBV6-1 combines with J gene TRBJ2-7; 10 nucleotides agree with TRBD2. The length of the CDR3 is 15 residues. With V trimmed by 1 base and J by 7 bases, 7 bases remained unmatched. Germline lookup yields CDR1 MNHNS and CDR2 SASEGT.

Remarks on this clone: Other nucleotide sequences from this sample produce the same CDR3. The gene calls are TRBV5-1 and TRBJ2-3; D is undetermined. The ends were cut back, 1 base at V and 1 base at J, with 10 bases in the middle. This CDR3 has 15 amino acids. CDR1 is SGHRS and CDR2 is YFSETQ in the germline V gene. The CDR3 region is CASSLRGLGTDTQYF. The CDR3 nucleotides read TGCGCCAGCAGCTTGCGCGGCCTGGGCACAGATACGCAGTATTTT.

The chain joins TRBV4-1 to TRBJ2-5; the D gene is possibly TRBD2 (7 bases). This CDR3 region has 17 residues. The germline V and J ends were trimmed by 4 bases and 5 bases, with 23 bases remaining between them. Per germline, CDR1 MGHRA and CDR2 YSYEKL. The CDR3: CASSRENRDYRQETQYF. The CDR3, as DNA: TGCGCCAGCAGCCGTGAAAACAGGGACTACCGCCAGGAGACCCAGTACTTC.

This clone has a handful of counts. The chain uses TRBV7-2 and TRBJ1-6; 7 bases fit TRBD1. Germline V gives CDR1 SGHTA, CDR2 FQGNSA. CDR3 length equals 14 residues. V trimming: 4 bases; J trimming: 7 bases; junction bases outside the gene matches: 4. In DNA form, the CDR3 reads TGTGCCAGCAGCTGGACAGGAAAAAATTCACCCCTCCACTTT. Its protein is CASSWTGKNSPLHF.